This T cell receptor (beta chain) was retrieved from a study of technical replicates of blood from several donors. The CDR3 sequence is 16 residues long. V gave up 3 bases and J gave up 4 bases, with 13 bases separating them. Germline V gives CDR1 SGHAT, CDR2 FQNNGV. Some clones are missing from TCRdb's copy, which holds only in-frame ones; the method was immunoSEQ multiplex PCR. The table has tens of thousands of clones, 85% to 95% seen once. This TCR was recovered from a human donor in good health. The chain joins TRBV11-2 to TRBJ2-6; a weak D match, TRBD1 (5 bases). Material for sequencing was T cells isolated from PBMCs. In nucleotides, the CDR3 is TGTGCCAGCAGCTTGACTCGACAGTGGGGGGCCAACGTCCTGACTTTC. Its protein is CASSLTRQWGANVLTF.